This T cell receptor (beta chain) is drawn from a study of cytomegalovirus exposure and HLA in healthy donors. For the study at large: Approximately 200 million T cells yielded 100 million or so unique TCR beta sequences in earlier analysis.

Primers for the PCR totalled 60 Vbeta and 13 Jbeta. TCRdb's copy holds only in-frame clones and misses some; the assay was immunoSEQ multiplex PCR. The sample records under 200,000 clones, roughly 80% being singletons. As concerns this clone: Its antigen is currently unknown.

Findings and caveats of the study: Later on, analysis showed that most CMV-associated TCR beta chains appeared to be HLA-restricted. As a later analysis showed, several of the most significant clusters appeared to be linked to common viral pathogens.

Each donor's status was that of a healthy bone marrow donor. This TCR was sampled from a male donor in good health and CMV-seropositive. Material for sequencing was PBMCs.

This chain's CDR3 is CASSNGGIQFF. DNA for the CDR3: TGTGCCAGCAGTAACGGGGGAATCCAGTTCTTC. This rearrangement joins TRBV6-5 to TRBJ2-1; possibly TRBD2 for D (6 bases). Germline CDR1 MNHEY, CDR2 SVGAGI. The CDR3 runs to 11 residues. V lost 5 bases to trimming and J lost 13 bases, with 12 bases between them.